This is a list of T cell receptor beta chains from one sample in a study of T cells after yellow fever vaccination. TCRdb recomputed calls from the 5' RACE reads with MiXCR, one row per CDR3 protein. This sample yields fewer than 400,000 distinct CDR3 sequences, of which about 6.2% are seen a single time; 15% belongs to the top ten. The sample consisted of PBMCs, taken 5 days after the yellow fever booster vaccination. All receptors come from a man aged 30-40 years who received the YFV17D yellow fever vaccine. Each CDR3 is given with its conserved first and last residue. The D gene is left open where the match is weak. For some rows the clone size is stated as once, few or many, or as a class when expanded; others skip it.

d_call j_call clone_size v_call cdr3_aa cdr3_nt
TRBD1 TRBJ2-7 many TRBV5-1 CASSLEGRQGGEQYF TGCGCCAGCAGCTTGGAGGGACGACAGGGCGGCGAGCAGTACTTC
. TRBJ2-1 . TRBV20-1 CSALALRHDEQFF TGCAGTGCTCTAGCTCTGCGACACGATGAGCAGTTCTTC
TRBD2 TRBJ2-1 . TRBV6-1 CASRTGTSGRRGQFF TGTGCCAGCAGGACCGGGACTAGCGGGAGGCGCGGGCAGTTCTTC
TRBD1 TRBJ2-1 few TRBV29-1 CSVEGQGYNEQFF TGCAGCGTTGAGGGACAGGGCTACAATGAGCAGTTCTTC
. TRBJ2-4 many TRBV7-2 CASSLEGSIQYF TGTGCCAGCAGCTTAGAGGGTAGCATTCAGTACTTC
. TRBJ2-7 few TRBV10-3 CAISESADLYEQYF TGTGCCATCAGTGAGTCAGCGGACCTTTACGAGCAGTACTTC
. TRBJ2-7 many TRBV12-3/TRBV12-4 CASSLALEQYF TGTGCCAGCAGTTTGGCTCTCGAGCAGTACTTC
. TRBJ2-1 many TRBV7-2 CASSLRVLYNEQFF TGTGCCAGCAGCCTACGGGTCTTATACAATGAGCAGTTCTTC
. TRBJ2-7 many TRBV21-1 CASSDWPQVYEQYF TGTGCCAGCAGCGACTGGCCCCAAGTATACGAGCAGTACTTC
. TRBJ2-7 few TRBV18 CASSEGQTYEQYF TGTGCCAGCTCAGAAGGACAGACCTACGAGCAGTACTTC
TRBD1 TRBJ2-5 . TRBV5-1 CASSEGTVQETQYF TGCGCCAGCAGCGAAGGGACAGTCCAAGAGACCCAGTACTTC
. TRBJ1-1 few TRBV7-9 CASSWTTNTEAFF TGTGCCAGCAGCTGGACGACAAACACTGAAGCTTTCTTT